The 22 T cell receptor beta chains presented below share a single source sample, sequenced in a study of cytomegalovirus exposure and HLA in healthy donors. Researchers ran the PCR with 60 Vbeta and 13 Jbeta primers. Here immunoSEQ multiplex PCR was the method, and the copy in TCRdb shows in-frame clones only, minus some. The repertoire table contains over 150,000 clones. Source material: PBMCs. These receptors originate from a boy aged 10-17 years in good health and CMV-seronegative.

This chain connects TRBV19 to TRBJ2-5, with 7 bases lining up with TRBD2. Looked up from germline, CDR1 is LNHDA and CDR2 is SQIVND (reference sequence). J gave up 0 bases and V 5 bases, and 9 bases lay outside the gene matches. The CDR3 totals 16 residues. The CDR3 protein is CASSDGRGMYQETQYF. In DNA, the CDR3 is TGTGCCAGTAGTGATGGGCGGGGGATGTACCAAGAGACCCAGTACTTC.

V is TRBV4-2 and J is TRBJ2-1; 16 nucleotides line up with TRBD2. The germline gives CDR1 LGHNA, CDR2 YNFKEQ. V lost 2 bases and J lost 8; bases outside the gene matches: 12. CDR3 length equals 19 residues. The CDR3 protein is CASSQRPGLAGGAVDEQFF. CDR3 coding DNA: TGTGCCAGCAGCCAACGTCCGGGACTAGCGGGGGGGGCGGTTGATGAGCAGTTCTTC.

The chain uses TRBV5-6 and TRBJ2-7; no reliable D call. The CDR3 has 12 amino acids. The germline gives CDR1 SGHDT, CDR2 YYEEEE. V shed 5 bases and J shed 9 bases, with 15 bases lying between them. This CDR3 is CASSLPASGQYF. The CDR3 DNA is TGTGCCAGCAGTTTACCCGCATCGGGGCAGTACTTC.

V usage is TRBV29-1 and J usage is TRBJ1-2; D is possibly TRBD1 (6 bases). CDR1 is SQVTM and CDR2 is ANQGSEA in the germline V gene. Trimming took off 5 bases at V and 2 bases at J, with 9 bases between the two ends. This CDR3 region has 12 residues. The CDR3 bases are TGCAGCGTTACGGGGACAAACTATGGCTACACCTTC. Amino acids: CSVTGTNYGYTF.

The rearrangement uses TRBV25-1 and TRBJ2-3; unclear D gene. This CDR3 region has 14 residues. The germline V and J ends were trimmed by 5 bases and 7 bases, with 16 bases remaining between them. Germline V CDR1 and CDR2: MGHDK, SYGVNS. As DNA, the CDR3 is TGTGCCAGCAGTTCCCTCGAACTCGTTAATACGCAGTATTTT. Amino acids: CASSSLELVNTQYF.

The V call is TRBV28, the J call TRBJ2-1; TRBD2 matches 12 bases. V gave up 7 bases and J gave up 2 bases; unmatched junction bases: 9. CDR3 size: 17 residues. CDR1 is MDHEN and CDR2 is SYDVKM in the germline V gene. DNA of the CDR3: TGTGCCAGCACCTTAAAGACTAGCGGGGGACCCTACAATGAGCAGTTCTTC. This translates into CASTLKTSGGPYNEQFF.

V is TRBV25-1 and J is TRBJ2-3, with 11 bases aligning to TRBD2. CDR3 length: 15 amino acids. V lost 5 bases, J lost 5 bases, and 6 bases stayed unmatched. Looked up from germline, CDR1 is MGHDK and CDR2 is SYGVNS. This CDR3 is CASSPLAGGIDTQYF. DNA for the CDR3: TGTGCCAGCAGTCCCCTAGCGGGGGGTATAGATACGCAGTATTTT. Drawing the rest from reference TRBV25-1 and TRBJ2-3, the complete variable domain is EADIYQTPRYLVIGTGKKITLECSQTMGHDKMYWYQQDPGMELHLIHYSYGVNSTEKGDLSSESTVSRIRTEHFPLTLESARPSHTSQYLCASSPLAGGIDTQYFGPGTRLTVL.

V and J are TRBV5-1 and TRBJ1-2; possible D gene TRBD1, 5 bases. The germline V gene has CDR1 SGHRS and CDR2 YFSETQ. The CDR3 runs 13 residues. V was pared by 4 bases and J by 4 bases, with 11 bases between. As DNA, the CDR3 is TGCGCCAGCAGCGGCGACAGCTTCTATGGCTACACCTTC. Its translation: CASSGDSFYGYTF.

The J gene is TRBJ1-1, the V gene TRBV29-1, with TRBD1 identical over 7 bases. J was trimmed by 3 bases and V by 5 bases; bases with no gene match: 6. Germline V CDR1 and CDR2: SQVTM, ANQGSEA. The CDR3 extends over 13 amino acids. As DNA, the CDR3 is TGCAGCGTTCACAGGGGATTAGACACTGAAGCTTTCTTT. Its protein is CSVHRGLDTEAFF.

Here the CDR3 reads CASSSGQGVTQYF. The CDR3 bases are TGTGCCAGCAGTTCGGGACAGGGGGTGACCCAGTACTTC. This chain uses TRBV6-5 with TRBJ2-5, with 11 bases fitting TRBD1. CDR1 and CDR2 from the germline V gene are MNHEY and SVGAGI. With 4 bases clipped from V and 7 bases from J, the junction kept 2 bases outside the gene matches. This CDR3 has 13 amino acids.

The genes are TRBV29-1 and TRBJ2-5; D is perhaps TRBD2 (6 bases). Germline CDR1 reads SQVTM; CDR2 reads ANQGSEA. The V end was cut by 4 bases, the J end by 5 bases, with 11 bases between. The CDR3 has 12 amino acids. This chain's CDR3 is CSVGGDWETQYF. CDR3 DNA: TGCAGCGTTGGGGGGGATTGGGAGACCCAGTACTTC.

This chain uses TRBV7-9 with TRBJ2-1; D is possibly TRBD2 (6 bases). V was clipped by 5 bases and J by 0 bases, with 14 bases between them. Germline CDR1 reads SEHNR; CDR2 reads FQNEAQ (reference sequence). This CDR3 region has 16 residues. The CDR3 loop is CASSPRRGSSYNEQFF. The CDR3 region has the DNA TGTGCCAGCAGCCCCAGGCGGGGTAGCTCCTACAATGAGCAGTTCTTC. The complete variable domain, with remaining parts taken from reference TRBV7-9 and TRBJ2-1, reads DTGVSQNPRHKITKRGQNVTFRCDPISEHNRLYWYRQTLGQGPEFLTYFQNEAQLEKSRLLSDRFSAERPKGSFSTLEIQRTEQGDSAMYLCASSPRRGSSYNEQFFGPGTRLTVL.

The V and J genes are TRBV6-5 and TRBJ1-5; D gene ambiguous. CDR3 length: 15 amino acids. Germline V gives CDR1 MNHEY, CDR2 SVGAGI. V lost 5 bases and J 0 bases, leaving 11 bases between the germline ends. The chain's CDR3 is CASSSDPFSNQPQHF. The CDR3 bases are TGTGCCAGCAGTAGCGACCCATTTAGCAATCAGCCCCAGCATTTT.

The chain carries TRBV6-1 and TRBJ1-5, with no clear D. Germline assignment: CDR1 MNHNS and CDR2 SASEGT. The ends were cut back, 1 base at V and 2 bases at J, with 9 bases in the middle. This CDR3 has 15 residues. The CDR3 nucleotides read TGTGCCAGCAGTGAAGTGCGGGCGGGCAATCAGCCCCAGCATTTT. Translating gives CASSEVRAGNQPQHF.

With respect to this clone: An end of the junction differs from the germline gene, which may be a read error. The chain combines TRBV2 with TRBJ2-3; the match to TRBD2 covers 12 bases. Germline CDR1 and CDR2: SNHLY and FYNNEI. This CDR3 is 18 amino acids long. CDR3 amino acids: CASSEVRTSGTNTDTQYF. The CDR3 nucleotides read TGTGCCAGCAGCGAAGTCCGGACTAGCGGGACCAACACAGATACGCAGTATTTT.

CDR3 sequence: CASSDRRLNQPQHF. The DNA of the CDR3 is TGTGCCAGTAGTGACAGGAGACTCAATCAGCCCCAGCATTTT. The rearrangement links TRBV19 to TRBJ1-5, with D tentatively TRBD1 (6 bases). The CDR3 extends over 14 amino acids. Germline V gene lookup returns CDR1 LNHDA and CDR2 SQIVND (reference sequence). V was pared by 5 bases and J by 3 bases, with 11 bases between.

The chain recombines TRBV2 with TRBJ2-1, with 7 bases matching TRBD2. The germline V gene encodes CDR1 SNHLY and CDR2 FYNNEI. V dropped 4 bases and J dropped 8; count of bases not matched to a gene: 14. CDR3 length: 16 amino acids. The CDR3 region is CASSGPSGDAYYEQFF. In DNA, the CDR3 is TGTGCCAGCAGTGGACCCAGCGGGGACGCCTATTATGAGCAGTTCTTC.

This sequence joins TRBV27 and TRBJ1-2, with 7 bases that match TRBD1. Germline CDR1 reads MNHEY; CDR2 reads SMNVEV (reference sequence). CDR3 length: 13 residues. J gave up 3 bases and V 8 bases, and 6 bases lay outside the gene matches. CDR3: CASGQGVDYGYTF. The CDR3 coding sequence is TGTGCCAGCGGTCAGGGGGTAGACTATGGCTACACCTTC.

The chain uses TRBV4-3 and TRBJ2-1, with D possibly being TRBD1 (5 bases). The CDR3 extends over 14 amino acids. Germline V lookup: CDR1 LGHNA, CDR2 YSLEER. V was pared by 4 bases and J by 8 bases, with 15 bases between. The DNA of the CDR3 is TGCGCCAGCAGCCCCCGCACAGGTTTCCATGAGCAGTTCTTC. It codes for CASSPRTGFHEQFF.

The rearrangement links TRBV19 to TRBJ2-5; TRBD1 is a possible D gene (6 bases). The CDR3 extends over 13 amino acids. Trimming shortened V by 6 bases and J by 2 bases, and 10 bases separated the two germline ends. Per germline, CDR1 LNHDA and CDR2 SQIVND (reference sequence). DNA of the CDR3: TGTGCCAGTAGATCACAGGGACAAGAGACCCAGTACTTC. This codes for CASRSQGQETQYF.

The CDR3 sequence: CASRGGLIGETQYF. The DNA of the CDR3 is TGTGCCAGCAGGGGGGGATTGATCGGAGAGACCCAGTACTTC. The V gene is TRBV6-5, the J gene TRBJ2-5; TRBD2 might be the D (6 bases). CDR3 length equals 14 residues. V lost 6 bases to trimming and J lost 4 bases, with 15 bases between them. Germline V gene lookup returns CDR1 MNHEY and CDR2 SVGAGI.

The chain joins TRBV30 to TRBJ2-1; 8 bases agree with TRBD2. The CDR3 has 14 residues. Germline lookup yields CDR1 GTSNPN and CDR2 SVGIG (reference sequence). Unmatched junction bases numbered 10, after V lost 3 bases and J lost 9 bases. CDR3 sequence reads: CAWSGGAGGGEQFF. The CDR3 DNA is TGTGCCTGGAGCGGCGGGGCGGGGGGCGGTGAGCAGTTCTTC.